Each of the 27 T cell receptor beta chains below was sequenced from the same sample in a study of T cell responses to AZD1222 COVID-19 vaccine. Clones were read by immunoSEQ multiplex PCR, and TCRdb kept only the in-frame ones, dropping some. The sample has about 200,000 clones, around 94% seen once. The sequencing here drew on peripheral blood, taken 28 days after the second dose of the MenACWY control vaccine. All receptors come from an adult who received the MenACWY meningococcal vaccine as a control.

The chain combines TRBV29-1 with TRBJ2-1; the match to TRBD2 covers 15 bases. J was trimmed by 15 bases and V by 3 bases; bases with no gene match: 6. The CDR3 sequence is 13 residues long. Germline V gene sequence: CDR1 SQVTM, CDR2 ANQGSEA. CDR3 sequence: CSVDRTSGGAWFF. The DNA for the CDR3 is TGCAGCGTTGACAGGACTAGCGGGGGGGCCTGGTTCTTC.

This sequence joins TRBV19 and TRBJ2-7; TRBD2 matches at 9 bases. J lost 7 bases, V lost 6 bases, and 13 bases had no gene match. CDR3 length equals 15 residues. Per germline, CDR1 LNHDA and CDR2 SQIVND (reference sequence). The CDR3 spells CASSEREEPLTEQYF. For the CDR3, the DNA is TGTGCCAGTAGCGAGCGGGAGGAACCACTGACGGAGCAGTACTTC.

The genes are TRBV30 and TRBJ2-7; 9 bases are a match to TRBD1. There are 14 residues in the CDR3. The junction had 8 bases not matched to a gene; V was cut back by 2 bases and J by 6 bases. Germline V gives CDR1 GTSNPN, CDR2 SVGIG (reference sequence). The CDR3, as DNA: TGTGCCTGGAGTACAGGGGGCTCTGGGAGCGAGCAGTACTTC. Its protein is CAWSTGGSGSEQYF.

V and J are TRBV27 and TRBJ2-7; no firm D call. Per germline, CDR1 MNHEY and CDR2 SMNVEV (reference sequence). CDR3 length equals 14 residues. V shed 5 bases and J shed 2 bases, with 13 bases lying between them. The CDR3 loop is CASSTLAATYEQYF. The CDR3 bases are TGTGCCAGCAGTACCTTAGCAGCAACCTACGAGCAGTACTTC.

The chain links TRBV19 to TRBJ2-6, with D unclear. V dropped 4 bases and J dropped 0 bases, with 10 bases sitting between them. CDR1 and CDR2 (germline): LNHDA, SQIVND (reference sequence). CDR3 length equals 16 residues. The chain's CDR3 is CASSTPRTSGANVLTF. As DNA, the CDR3 is TGTGCCAGTAGTACGCCAAGGACCTCTGGGGCCAACGTCCTGACTTTC.

This chain uses TRBV5-1 with TRBJ2-5, with D perhaps matching TRBD1 (5 bases). Trimming cost V 0 bases and J 1 base, with 13 bases left between them. From germline, CDR1 is SGHRS and CDR2 YFSETQ. The CDR3 totals 16 residues. The CDR3 nucleotides read TGCGCCAGCAGCTTGGCCGGACCACAGGTCCAAGAGACCCAGTACTTC. Its protein product is CASSLAGPQVQETQYF.

V is TRBV2 and J is TRBJ2-1, with a possible D match to TRBD2 (5 bases). V shed 8 bases and J shed 3 bases, with 17 bases lying between them. Germline V lookup: CDR1 SNHLY, CDR2 FYNNEI. The CDR3 is made up of 15 amino acids. The CDR3: CASGLDGGGYNEQFF. The CDR3 DNA reads TGTGCCAGCGGATTAGACGGAGGAGGCTACAATGAGCAGTTCTTC.

The rearrangement joins TRBV19 to TRBJ2-7; possibly TRBD1 for D (6 bases). This CDR3 is built from 16 residues. Trimming cost V 2 bases and J 0 bases, with 14 bases left between them. The germline gives CDR1 LNHDA, CDR2 SQIVND (reference sequence). CDR3 bases: TGTGCCAGTAGTATATCCCGGACAGACAACTCCTACGAGCAGTACTTC. Amino acid sequence: CASSISRTDNSYEQYF.

The chain couples TRBV30 to TRBJ1-5; D possibly corresponds to TRBD1 (6 bases). Trimming took 2 bases from V and 0 from J, leaving 11 bases between them. This CDR3 spans 15 amino acids. From germline, CDR1 is GTSNPN and CDR2 SVGIG (reference sequence). For the CDR3, the DNA is TGTGCCTGGAGTCAAGGGGGAAGTAGCAATCAGCCCCAGCATTTT. It yields the protein CAWSQGGSSNQPQHF.

The rearrangement joins TRBV6-6 to TRBJ1-4, with 8 bases matching TRBD1. The germline CDR1 and CDR2 sequences are MNHNY and SVGAGI (reference sequence). With V trimmed by 8 bases and J by 9 bases, 11 bases remained unmatched. The CDR3 covers 14 residues. The CDR3 region has the DNA TGTGCCAGCGGGGAATGGGCAGGGGGCAAAAAACTGTTTTTT. Its protein product is CASGEWAGGKKLFF.

The chain recombines TRBV28 with TRBJ1-1; D might be TRBD1 (6 bases). The V end was cut by 2 bases, the J end by 0 bases, with 13 bases between. CDR3 length equals 16 residues. CDR1 and CDR2 (germline): MDHEN, SYDVKM. The CDR3, as DNA: TGTGCCAGCAGTTTAGTGAGGGGGGGCATGAACACTGAAGCTTTCTTT. Translation: CASSLVRGGMNTEAFF.

CDR3 region: CASSVTGGYEQYF. For the CDR3, the DNA is TGTGCCAGCAGCGTGACAGGGGGTTACGAGCAGTACTTC. V and J are TRBV5-6 and TRBJ2-7, with 9 bases matching TRBD1. CDR3 length equals 13 residues. Per the germline V gene, CDR1 is SGHDT and CDR2 is YYEEEE. The V gene end was trimmed by 4 bases and the J gene end by 4 bases; junction bases not matched to a gene: 3. Variable domain in full (rest from reference TRBV5-6 and TRBJ2-7): DAGVTQSPTHLIKTRGQQVTLRCSPKSGHDTVSWYQQALGQGPQFIFQYYEEEERQRGNFPDRFSGHQFPNYSSELNVNALLLGDSALYLCASSVTGGYEQYFGPGTRLTVT.

This chain joins TRBV11-1 and TRBJ2-5; D is unclear. Germline V gene sequence: CDR1 SGHAT, CDR2 FQDESV (reference sequence). V was pared by 5 bases and J by 1 base, with 14 bases between. The length of the CDR3 is 15 residues. The CDR3: CASSPTRVAQETQYF. The DNA of the CDR3 is TGTGCCAGCAGCCCTACGCGTGTGGCCCAAGAGACCCAGTACTTC.

The chain recombines TRBV28 with TRBJ1-2, with D unresolved. The CDR3 consists of 12 residues. Deletions cut 5 bases from V and 5 bases from J, with 9 bases between. Germline values: CDR1 MDHEN, CDR2 SYDVKM. In DNA form, the CDR3 reads TGTGCCAGCAGTCCTCTAGTATATGGCTACACCTTC. This gives the protein CASSPLVYGYTF.

In this sample, this clone turned up a few times. The J gene is TRBJ2-7, the V gene TRBV5-1, with TRBD2 matching 12 bases. The CDR3 consists of 15 residues. The J segment lost 5 bases and the V segment lost 3 bases, leaving 6 bases of the junction unmatched. Germline CDR1 is SGHRS and CDR2 is YFSETQ. This CDR3 reads CASSYRTSGEHEQYF. For the CDR3, the DNA is TGCGCCAGCAGCTACAGGACTAGCGGGGAGCACGAGCAGTACTTC.

The chain uses TRBV11-1 and TRBJ2-7; 7 nucleotides line up with TRBD1. The CDR3 spans 13 residues. Germline-derived CDR1 and CDR2 are SGHAT and FQDESV (reference sequence). Germline trimming cut 5 bases from V and 6 bases from J; bases unmatched to any gene: 7. The CDR3 bases are TGTGCCAGCAGCGGCAGACAGGGTCCCGAGCAGTACTTC. This translates into CASSGRQGPEQYF.

V is TRBV7-2 and J is TRBJ2-5, with 11 bases fitting TRBD2. The V and J ends lost 5 bases and 7 bases, in that order; junction bases with no gene match: 6. Germline-derived CDR1 and CDR2 are SGHTA and FQGNSA. The CDR3 consists of 14 residues. As DNA, the CDR3 is TGTGCCAGCAGCCTTCTAGCGGGGGGTGGGACCCAGTACTTC. Translated: CASSLLAGGGTQYF.

This clone showed up just a few times. The V call is TRBV7-2, the J call TRBJ2-3; TRBD2 is a possible D gene (5 bases). Trimming took 3 bases from V and 1 from J, leaving 14 bases between them. Germline V gene sequence: CDR1 SGHTA, CDR2 FQGNSA. This CDR3 is built from 16 residues. The CDR3 sequence: CASSFQSSRGTDTQYF. CDR3 in DNA: TGTGCCAGCAGCTTCCAGTCTTCGCGGGGCACAGATACGCAGTATTTT.

The chain employs TRBV5-1 and TRBJ1-4; TRBD1 is a possible D gene (5 bases). This CDR3 is built from 15 residues. V lost 0 bases, J lost 7 bases, and 13 bases lay in between. CDR1 and CDR2 from the germline V gene are SGHRS and YFSETQ. The CDR3 reads CASSLEGSLGEKLFF. CDR3 nucleotides: TGCGCCAGCAGCTTGGAGGGGAGCTTGGGTGAAAAACTGTTTTTT.

The chain has TRBV19 and TRBJ2-1, with D tentatively TRBD2 (6 bases). The CDR3 length is 17 residues. Trimming took 3 bases from V and 2 from J, leaving 17 bases between them. The germline V gene has CDR1 LNHDA and CDR2 SQIVND (reference sequence). The CDR3 coding sequence is TGTGCCAGTAGTATTCGGAGGGCGGGATCCCCCTACAATGAGCAGTTCTTC. This encodes CASSIRRAGSPYNEQFF.

The chain links TRBV19 to TRBJ1-3; 9 bases line up with TRBD1. This CDR3 comprises 17 residues. CDR1 is LNHDA and CDR2 is SQIVND in the germline V gene (reference sequence). With V trimmed by 4 bases and J by 0 bases, 7 bases remained unmatched. The CDR3 is CASSTSGTGTSGNTIYF. The CDR3 coding sequence is TGTGCCAGTAGTACGAGTGGGACAGGGACCTCTGGAAACACCATATATTTT.

The V call is TRBV24-1, the J call TRBJ1-3, with TRBD1 matching 8 bases. J was trimmed by 0 bases and V by 4 bases; bases with no gene match: 7. Per germline, CDR1 KGHDR and CDR2 SFDVKD. This CDR3 is built from 17 residues. The CDR3 DNA reads TGTGCCACCAGTGACTCGACAGGGGAAGTCTCTGGAAACACCATATATTTT. This codes for CATSDSTGEVSGNTIYF.

This clone was seen a single time. This chain joins TRBV18 and TRBJ2-2; D ambiguous. Germline V gene lookup returns CDR1 KGHSH and CDR2 LQKENI. The CDR3 length is 16 residues. V lost 0 bases to trimming and J lost 4 bases, with 12 bases between them. CDR3 residues: CASSPPAQHFTGELFF. The CDR3 DNA is TGTGCCAGCTCACCACCGGCCCAGCATTTCACCGGGGAGCTGTTTTTT. Filled out from reference TRBV18 and TRBJ2-2, the complete variable domain reads NAGVMQNPRHLVRRRGQEARLRCSPMKGHSHVYWYRQLPEEGLKFMVYLQKENIIDESGMPKERFSAEFPKEGPSILRIQQVVRGDSAAYFCASSPPAQHFTGELFFGEGSRLTVL.

The V call is TRBV29-1, the J call TRBJ2-7, with D uncertain. The CDR3 loop spans 12 amino acids. Trimming pared 7 bases from V and 2 bases from J, leaving 12 bases between. Germline CDR1 reads SQVTM; CDR2 reads ANQGSEA. The CDR3 loop reads CSARRPPYEQYF. CDR3 DNA: TGCAGCGCCAGGAGACCCCCCTACGAGCAGTACTTC.

The chain carries TRBV6-2 or TRBV6-3 and TRBJ2-2; 7 bases are a match to TRBD2. Germline V gene sequence: CDR1 MNHEY, CDR2 SVGEGT. The CDR3 covers 15 residues. V shed 1 base and J 5 bases; nucleotides not matched to a gene: 4. Here the CDR3 DNA reads TGTGCCAGCAGTTACTACCGGGGGGATACCGGGGAGCTGTTTTTT. It codes for CASSYYRGDTGELFF.

The chain employs TRBV28 and TRBJ2-1, with D perhaps given as TRBD1 or TRBD2 (6 bases each). This CDR3 is 14 amino acids long. V shed 4 bases and J shed 6 bases, with 13 bases lying between them. The germline gives CDR1 MDHEN, CDR2 SYDVKM. CDR3 sequence reads: CASSYRVGGNEQFF. In nucleotides, the CDR3 is TGTGCCAGCAGTTACAGGGTGGGGGGCAATGAGCAGTTCTTC.

The CDR3 sequence is CASSPTGGFTEAFF. CDR3 nucleotides: TGTGCCAGCAGCCCCACAGGGGGCTTCACTGAAGCTTTCTTT. The gene calls are TRBV6-5 and TRBJ1-1; TRBD1 matches 9 bases. Trimming took 6 bases from V and 4 from J; bases not matched to a gene: 6. The germline CDR1 and CDR2 sequences are MNHEY and SVGAGI. This CDR3 comprises 14 residues.